These 13 T cell receptor beta chains share one sample of origin, sequenced in a study of control samples from healthy donors and cancer patients. Clones were sequenced by immunoSEQ multiplex PCR, and TCRdb holds only the in-frame ones, with some missing. The table has some 99,000 clones, approximately 90% seen once; the top ten hold 15% to 20%. Sequences were obtained from blood. Receptors originate from a woman between 45 and 60 years old in good health.

The rearrangement joins TRBV4-2 to TRBJ2-3, with D perhaps assigned TRBD1 or TRBD2 (5 bases each). The germline V gene has CDR1 LGHNA and CDR2 YNFKEQ. The length of the CDR3 is 18 residues. Between the trimmed V and J ends, which lost 5 bases and 5 bases, there was a span of 26 bases. The CDR3 reads CASSTRKDGAGMGDTQYF. In DNA, the CDR3 is TGTGCCAGCAGCACGCGGAAGGACGGGGCAGGGATGGGAGATACGCAGTATTTT.

This chain links TRBV5-6 with TRBJ1-2; 9 bases map to TRBD1. The CDR3 runs 13 residues. Per the germline V gene, CDR1 is SGHDT and CDR2 is YYEEEE. J lost 7 bases, V lost 0 bases, and 1 base had no gene match. CDR3 DNA: TGTGCCAGCAGCTTGGGGACAGGGGTTGGCTACACCTTC. Its protein product is CASSLGTGVGYTF.

The chain uses TRBV30 and TRBJ1-4, with D tentatively TRBD1 (5 bases). Looked up from germline, CDR1 is GTSNPN and CDR2 is SVGIG (reference sequence). This CDR3 has 14 residues. V was pared by 4 bases and J by 4 bases, with 13 bases between. The CDR3 is CAWMEGSLNEKLFF. The CDR3 DNA reads TGTGCCTGGATGGAGGGGAGCCTTAATGAAAAACTGTTTTTT.

The chain links TRBV14 to TRBJ1-6; no clear D gene. V gave up 3 bases and J gave up 8 bases, with 14 bases separating them. This CDR3 comprises 15 residues. In germline, CDR1 is SGHDN, CDR2 FVKESK. CDR3 residues: CASSQFGNRDSPLHF. Written as DNA, the CDR3 is TGTGCCAGCAGCCAGTTCGGTAACCGGGATTCACCCCTCCACTTT.

This chain connects TRBV10-1 to TRBJ1-4; 10 bases align to TRBD1. The CDR3 covers 15 residues. V lost 2 bases and J lost 5; bases outside the gene matches: 2. CDR1 and CDR2 from the germline V gene are WNHNN and SYGVQD (reference sequence). The CDR3 DNA is TGCGCCAGCAGTGAGGGACAGGGGGACAATGAAAAACTGTTTTTT. It translates to CASSEGQGDNEKLFF.

The chain combines TRBV7-2 with TRBJ2-3; D possibly corresponds to TRBD1 (6 bases). V dropped 4 bases and J dropped 6 bases, with 14 bases sitting between them. CDR1 and CDR2 (germline): SGHTA, FQGNSA. This CDR3 has 14 residues. CDR3 in DNA: TGTGCCAGCAGCTCCGGACAGATGCCGGATACGCAGTATTTT. Amino acid sequence: CASSSGQMPDTQYF.

The chain combines TRBV10-3 with TRBJ1-6; TRBD1 is a possible D gene (5 bases). Per germline, CDR1 ENHRY and CDR2 SYGVKD. CDR3 length: 17 amino acids. Trimming removed 4 bases at V and 0 bases at J, with 13 bases between. CDR3: CAISGGDLSSYNSPLHF. The CDR3 bases are TGTGCCATCAGTGGTGGGGACCTTAGCTCCTATAATTCACCCCTCCACTTT.

By frequency in the sample, this clone is medium-sized. V is TRBV6-4 and J is TRBJ1-2; maybe TRBD1 (5 bases). The CDR3 contains 14 residues. Trimming left V 0 bases short and J 7 bases short, with 12 bases between. CDR1 and CDR2 from the germline V gene are MRHNA and SNTAGT. The chain's CDR3 is CASSDSGDSAGYTF. The CDR3, as DNA: TGTGCCAGCAGTGACTCAGGAGACAGCGCTGGCTACACCTTC.

V is TRBV10-2 and J is TRBJ2-7, with D uncertain. CDR3 length: 12 amino acids. Between the trimmed V and J ends, which lost 0 bases and 4 bases, there was a span of 4 bases. The germline V gene has CDR1 WSHSY and CDR2 SAAADI. Written as DNA, the CDR3 is TGCGCCAGCAGTGAGTCAGGTTACGAGCAGTACTTC. It encodes CASSESGYEQYF.

This sequence joins TRBV19 and TRBJ1-5; 8 bases are shared with TRBD1. Germline CDR1 reads LNHDA; CDR2 reads SQIVND (reference sequence). This CDR3 contains 18 residues. Losses at the gene ends were 0 bases for V and 4 bases for J; bases not matched to a gene: 11. CDR3 nucleotide sequence: TGTGCCAGTAGTATAGATCGAGTCGTCGGACAGGGAAATCAGCCCCAGCATTTT. Translation gives CASSIDRVVGQGNQPQHF.

This rearrangement joins TRBV29-1 to TRBJ1-4, with 10 nucleotides matching TRBD1. The CDR3 sequence is 17 residues long. With 7 bases clipped from V and 8 bases from J, the junction kept 19 bases outside the gene matches. The germline CDR1 and CDR2 sequences are SQVTM and ANQGSEA. CDR3 sequence reads: CSAGEGQGLAFLEKLFF. For the CDR3, the DNA is TGCAGCGCTGGCGAGGGACAGGGGTTAGCATTTCTCGAAAAACTGTTTTTT.

This clone was seen a handful of times. Other DNA variants within this sample encode the same CDR3. The V gene is TRBV5-4, the J gene TRBJ2-5; either TRBD1 or TRBD2 may fit D (5 bases each). The ends were cut back, 3 bases at V and 2 bases at J, with 8 bases in the middle. Germline values: CDR1 SGHNT, CDR2 YYREEE (reference sequence). This CDR3 comprises 13 residues. CDR3 sequence: CASSSGPQETQYF. CDR3 nucleotides: TGTGCCAGCAGCTCGGGACCGCAAGAGACCCAGTACTTC.

The chain has TRBV5-1 and TRBJ2-7, with 8 positions matching TRBD1. CDR1 is SGHRS and CDR2 is YFSETQ in the germline V gene. CDR3 length: 18 amino acids. V lost 6 bases to trimming and J lost 2 bases; unmatched junction nucleotides: 19. CDR3 sequence reads: CASKSSGTGTTRAYEQYF. The CDR3 DNA reads as TGCGCCAGCAAATCCTCCGGGACAGGTACCACCCGGGCCTACGAGCAGTACTTC. Drawing the rest from reference TRBV5-1 and TRBJ2-7, the complete variable domain is KAGVTQTPRYLIKTRGQQVTLSCSPISGHRSVSWYQQTPGQGLQFLFEYFSETQRNKGNFPGRFSGRQFSNSRSEMNVSTLELGDSALYLCASKSSGTGTTRAYEQYFGPGTRLTVT.